This T cell receptor beta chain appears in the sequencing data of a study of T-cell memory formation after mild COVID-19. Study context: TCR clusters were mostly confined to one donor each. Study-level results: CD4+ contracting clones lay mainly in CM and EM, CD8+ ones in EMRA. Later expanders leaned CD4+, whereas clones that contracted between day 15 and 85 were balanced CD4/CD8.

Constant-segment primers served in 5'RACE that generated TCR alpha and TCR beta cDNA libraries bearing sample barcodes and UMIs. MiXCR, applied by TCRdb to the 5' RACE reads, yields one record per CDR3 protein. Of roughly 35,000 distinct CDR3 sequences in the sample, approximately 8.3% were seen once. Germline V gene data show CDR1 as MNHNS and CDR2 as SASEGT. The V end lost 1 base, the J end lost 6 bases, and 9 bases lay between the germline ends. The CDR3 sequence is 14 residues long. This clonotype has more than one count but fewer than ten. The antigen is undetermined. What was sequenced was PBMCs or a T cell subset sorted from them (not recorded which). The origin of this receptor is a man younger than 30 who had mild COVID-19 (a few samples of this study predate the infection). Cell type and time point are not known. V and J are TRBV6-1 and TRBJ2-2; TRBD1 might be the D (5 bases). The CDR3 spells CASSEGVGAGELFF. CDR3 bases: TGTGCCAGCAGTGAAGGGGTAGGGGCCGGGGAGCTGTTTTTT.